The text below deals with one T cell receptor (beta chain). Measured with immunoSEQ multiplex PCR; TCRdb has only the in-frame clones, and not every one. Of about 120,000 clones listed, more than 75% were seen once; the top ten hold roughly 3.7%. This entry belongs to a study of control samples from healthy donors and cancer patients. The germline V gene encodes CDR1 LGHNA and CDR2 YSLEER. The CDR3 is 16 amino acids. V lost 4 bases to trimming and J lost 0 bases, with 13 bases between them. The chain joins TRBV4-3 to TRBJ2-1, with D possibly being TRBD2 (7 bases). Sequenced: PBMCs. The source of this sequence is a woman aged 55-70 years with lung cancer. The CDR3 sequence: CASSPAGGRSYNEQFF. The DNA of the CDR3 is TGCGCCAGCAGCCCCGCCGGGGGGCGCTCCTACAATGAGCAGTTCTTC.